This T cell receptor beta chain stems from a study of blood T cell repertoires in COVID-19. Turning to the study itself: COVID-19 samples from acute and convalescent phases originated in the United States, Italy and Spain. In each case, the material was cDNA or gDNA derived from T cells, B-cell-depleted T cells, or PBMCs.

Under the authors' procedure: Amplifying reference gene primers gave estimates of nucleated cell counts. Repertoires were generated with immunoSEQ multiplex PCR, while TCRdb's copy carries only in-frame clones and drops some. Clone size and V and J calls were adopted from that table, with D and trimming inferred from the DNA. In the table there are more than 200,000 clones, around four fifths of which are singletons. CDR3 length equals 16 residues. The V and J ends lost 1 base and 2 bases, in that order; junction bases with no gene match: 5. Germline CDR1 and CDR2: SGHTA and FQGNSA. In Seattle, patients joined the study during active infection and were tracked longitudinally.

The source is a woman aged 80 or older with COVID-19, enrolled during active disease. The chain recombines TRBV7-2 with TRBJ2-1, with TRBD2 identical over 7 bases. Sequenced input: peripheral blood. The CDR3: CASSLVWGGAYNEQFF. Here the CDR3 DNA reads TGTGCCAGCAGCTTAGTATGGGGGGGGGCCTACAATGAGCAGTTCTTC. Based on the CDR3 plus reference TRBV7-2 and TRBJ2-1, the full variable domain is GAGVSQSPSNKVTEKGKDVELRCDPISGHTALYWYRQSLGQGLEFLIYFQGNSAPDKSGLPSDRFSAERTGGSVSTLTIQRTQQEDSAVYLCASSLVWGGAYNEQFFGPGTRLTVL.